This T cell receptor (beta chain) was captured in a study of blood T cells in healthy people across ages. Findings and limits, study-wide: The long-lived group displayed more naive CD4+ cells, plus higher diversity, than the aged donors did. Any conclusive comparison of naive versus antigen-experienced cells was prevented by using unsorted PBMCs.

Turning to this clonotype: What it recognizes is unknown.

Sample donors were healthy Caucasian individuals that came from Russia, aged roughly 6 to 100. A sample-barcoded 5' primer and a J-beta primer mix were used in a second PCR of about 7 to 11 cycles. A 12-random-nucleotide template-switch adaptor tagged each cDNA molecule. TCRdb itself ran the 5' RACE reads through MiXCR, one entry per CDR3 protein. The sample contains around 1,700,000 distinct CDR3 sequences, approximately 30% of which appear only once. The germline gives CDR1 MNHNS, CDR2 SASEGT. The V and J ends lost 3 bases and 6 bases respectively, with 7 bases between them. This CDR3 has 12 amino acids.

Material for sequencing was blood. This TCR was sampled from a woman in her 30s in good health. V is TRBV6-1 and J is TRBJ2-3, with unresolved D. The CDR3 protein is CASSEVWDTQYF. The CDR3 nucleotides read TGTGCCAGCAGTGAGGTCTGGGATACGCAGTATTTT.